The T cell receptor beta chain under discussion was sequenced for a study of T cell responses to AZD1222 COVID-19 vaccine. General observations from the study: Spike regions recognized by vaccine-associated CD4 TCRs spanned the protein, led by 160-218 and 743-854. No day 14 peak samples; only post-peak repertoires were characterized. Among spike-specific TCRs, nearly half reportedly target unmutated variant regions. Once two AZD1222 doses were given, Spike-specific TCR breadth and depth went up.

Sequenced by immunoSEQ multiplex PCR; TCRdb stores in-frame clones only, minus some. The repertoire holds over 130,000 clones, with roughly 91% as singletons. Concerning this clone itself: Its cognate antigen is unknown.

This CDR3 spans 16 amino acids. V was shortened by 0 bases and J by 6 bases, with 15 bases between the two germline ends. Germline V gives CDR1 MGHRA, CDR2 YSYEKL. V usage is TRBV4-1 and J usage is TRBJ2-1; D gene ambiguous. This TCR came from an adult in good health. The sequencing used peripheral blood, collected on day 0 of AZD1222 vaccination. This CDR3 reads CASSQDVRAFGNEQFF. CDR3 coding DNA: TGCGCCAGCAGCCAAGATGTTAGGGCATTCGGCAATGAGCAGTTCTTC.